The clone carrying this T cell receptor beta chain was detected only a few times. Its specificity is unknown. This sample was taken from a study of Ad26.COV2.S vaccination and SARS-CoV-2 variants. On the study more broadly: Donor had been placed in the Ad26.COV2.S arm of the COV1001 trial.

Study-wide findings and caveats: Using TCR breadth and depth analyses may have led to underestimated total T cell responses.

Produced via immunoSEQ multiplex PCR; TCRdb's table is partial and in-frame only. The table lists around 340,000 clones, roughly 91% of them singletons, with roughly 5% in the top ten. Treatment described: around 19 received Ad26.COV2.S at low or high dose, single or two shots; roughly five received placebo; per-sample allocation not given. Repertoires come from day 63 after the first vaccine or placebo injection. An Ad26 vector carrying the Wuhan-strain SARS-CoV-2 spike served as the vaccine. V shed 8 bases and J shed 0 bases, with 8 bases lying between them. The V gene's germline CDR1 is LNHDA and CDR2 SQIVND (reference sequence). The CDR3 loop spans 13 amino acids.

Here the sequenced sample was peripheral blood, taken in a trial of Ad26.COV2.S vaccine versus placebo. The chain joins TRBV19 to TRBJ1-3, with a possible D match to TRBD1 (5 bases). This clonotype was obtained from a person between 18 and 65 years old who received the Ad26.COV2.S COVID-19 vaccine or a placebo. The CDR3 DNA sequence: TGTGCCAGTGCAGGGCACTCTGGAAACACCATATATTTT. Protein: CASAGHSGNTIYF.